Below, one TCR beta chain is given with its context. The antigen is unknown. This entry belongs to a study of blood T cells in healthy people across ages. Whole-study results and caveats: Age brought a roughly linear fall in TCR beta diversity measured per million T cells.

It was with a sample-barcoded 5' primer and a J-beta primer mix that a second PCR of roughly 6 to 12 cycles was run. The authors tagged each cDNA molecule using a template-switch adaptor with 12 random nucleotides. TCRdb re-analysed the 5' RACE reads in MiXCR, keeping a single row per CDR3 protein. Here the sample spans 1.5 million to 2 million distinct CDR3 sequences, around half being singletons. Staff drew ten milliliters of peripheral blood from each donor. V lost 3 bases to trimming and J lost 6 bases; unmatched junction nucleotides: 8. CDR1 and CDR2 from the germline V gene are DFQATT and SNEGSKA (reference sequence). The CDR3 is 14 residues long.

The clonotype was recovered from a woman aged 40 to 55 in good health. Sequences were obtained from blood. The chain couples TRBV20-1 to TRBJ1-2; TRBD1 matches 9 bases. The CDR3: CSASNRDRENGYTF. The CDR3 DNA is TGCAGTGCTAGTAACCGGGACAGGGAGAATGGCTACACCTTC.